Listed below are T cell receptor beta chains from one sample, sequenced in a study of cytomegalovirus exposure and HLA in healthy donors. TCRdb keeps only in-frame clones here, not all; method: immunoSEQ multiplex PCR. This sample carries 200,000 or so clones, with around 1.1% going to the ten biggest clones. The sample taken for sequencing was PBMCs. The receptors here all came from a girl aged 2 to 10 in good health and CMV-seropositive. The CDR3 runs from the conserved cysteine through the conserved F or W. The D gene is left open where the match is weak.

d_call | j_call | v_call | cdr3_aa | cdr3_nt
- | TRBJ2-1 | TRBV15 | CATSRDTGSYNEQFF | TGTGCCACCAGCAGAGATACCGGCTCCTACAATGAGCAGTTCTTC
- | TRBJ2-2 | TRBV9 | CASSPTGTGELFF | TGTGCCAGCTCCCCCACGGGCACCGGGGAGCTGTTTTTT
TRBD2 | TRBJ2-1 | TRBV7-2 | CASSVGTSGNNEQFF | TGTGCCAGCAGCGTCGGGACTAGCGGTAACAATGAGCAGTTCTTC
- | TRBJ1-1 | TRBV4-1 | CASSPRTANTEAFF | TGCGCCAGCAGCCCTAGGACAGCGAACACTGAAGCTTTCTTT
- | TRBJ2-2 | TRBV19 | CASSPTHTGELFF | TGTGCCAGTAGCCCTACTCACACCGGGGAGCTGTTTTTT
- | TRBJ2-2 | TRBV9 | CASRQGYTGELFF | TGTGCCAGCAGACAGGGATACACCGGGGAGCTGTTTTTT
- | TRBJ2-1 | TRBV5-6 | CASTGESYNEQFF | TGTGCCAGCACCGGGGAATCCTACAATGAGCAGTTCTTC
- | TRBJ1-1 | TRBV5-4 | CASSFVLGNTEAFF | TGTGCCAGCAGCTTTGTACTTGGGAACACTGAAGCTTTCTTT
TRBD1 | TRBJ1-5 | TRBV19 | CASGPGQGWQPQHF | TGTGCCAGTGGCCCCGGACAGGGCTGGCAGCCCCAGCATTTT
TRBD1 | TRBJ1-1 | TRBV27 | CATHRQGGTEAFF | TGTGCCACCCACCGACAGGGGGGAACTGAAGCTTTCTTT
TRBD1 | TRBJ2-7 | TRBV7-9 | CASSTQGADEQYF | TGTGCCAGCAGCACCCAGGGGGCTGACGAGCAGTACTTC
TRBD1 | TRBJ2-7 | TRBV6-5 | CASNRDSLPYEQYF | TGTGCCAGCAACCGGGACAGCTTACCCTACGAGCAGTACTTC
TRBD1 | TRBJ1-1 | TRBV29-1 | CSVWRQGEAFF | TGCAGCGTTTGGAGACAGGGCGAAGCTTTCTTT
TRBD2 | TRBJ2-7 | TRBV27 | CATSLAASYEQYF | TGTGCCACCTCACTAGCGGCCTCCTACGAGCAGTACTTC
TRBD2 | TRBJ2-1 | TRBV27 | CASRTSGSSYNEQFF | TGTGCCAGCAGAACCAGCGGGAGCTCCTACAATGAGCAGTTCTTC
TRBD2 | TRBJ2-1 | TRBV5-1 | CASSDGLAGLGNEQFF | TGCGCCAGCAGCGACGGACTAGCGGGCCTGGGAAATGAGCAGTTCTTC
- | TRBJ2-7 | TRBV4-1 | CASSQADSHSYEQYF | TGCGCCAGCAGCCAAGCCGACAGTCACTCCTACGAGCAGTACTTC
- | TRBJ2-7 | TRBV15 | CATSRGQISYEQYF | TGTGCCACCAGCAGAGGACAGATTTCCTACGAGCAGTACTTC
- | TRBJ1-5 | TRBV29-1 | CSVVGEPGQPQHF | TGCAGCGTTGTGGGCGAGCCAGGTCAGCCCCAGCATTTT
- | TRBJ2-1 | TRBV5-6 | CASSLSNYNEQFF | TGTGCCAGCAGCTTGTCCAACTACAATGAGCAGTTCTTC
- | TRBJ1-1 | TRBV7-2 | CASSLVNGNTEAFF | TGTGCCAGCAGCTTAGTCAACGGTAACACTGAAGCTTTCTTT
TRBD1 | TRBJ2-7 | TRBV27 | CASSVTGAAYEQYF | TGTGCCAGCAGTGTAACAGGGGCGGCCTACGAGCAGTACTTC
TRBD1 | TRBJ1-6 | TRBV7-2 | CASSSGTGKNSPLHF | TGTGCCAGCAGCTCCGGGACAGGGAAAAATTCACCCCTCCACTTT
- | TRBJ2-7 | TRBV15 | CATSRDLSTGGPSYEQYF | TGTGCCACCAGCAGAGATCTGTCCACAGGCGGCCCCTCCTACGAGCAGTACTTC
- | TRBJ2-5 | TRBV18 | CASSPGSVLETQYF | TGTGCCAGCTCACCAGGTAGCGTTTTAGAGACCCAGTACTTC
TRBD1 | TRBJ1-5 | TRBV2 | CASTLRTGNQPQHF | TGTGCCAGCACCTTACGGACAGGAAATCAGCCCCAGCATTTT
- | TRBJ2-7 | TRBV6-5 | CASSSYSYEQYF | TGTGCCAGCAGTTCCTACAGCTACGAGCAGTACTTC
TRBD2 | TRBJ2-5 | TRBV5-1 | CASSARPSGQETQYF | TGCGCCAGCAGCGCCCGGCCTAGCGGCCAAGAGACCCAGTACTTC
- | TRBJ2-5 | TRBV2 | CASSAQGWGETQYF | TGTGCCAGCAGTGCTCAGGGATGGGGAGAGACCCAGTACTTC
- | TRBJ2-7 | TRBV4-1 | CASGQGTGSSYEQYF | TGCGCCAGCGGCCAAGGGACCGGGAGCTCCTACGAGCAGTACTTC
- | TRBJ1-1 | TRBV19 | CASSIPHRGNTEAFF | TGTGCCAGTAGTATTCCCCATCGGGGGAACACTGAAGCTTTCTTT
TRBD2 | TRBJ2-3 | TRBV9 | CASSLGLAQIDTQYF | TGTGCCAGCAGCTTAGGACTAGCCCAGATAGATACGCAGTATTTT
TRBD1 | TRBJ1-3 | TRBV7-6 | CASSHRQGVSGNTIYF | TGTGCCAGCAGCCATAGACAGGGAGTTTCTGGAAACACCATATATTTT
- | TRBJ2-2 | TRBV7-3 | CASSGGANTGELFF | TGTGCCAGCAGTGGCGGCGCGAACACCGGGGAGCTGTTTTTT
TRBD2 | TRBJ2-7 | TRBV11-2 | CASSLGVGASGSYEQYF | TGTGCCAGCAGCTTAGGGGTCGGGGCTAGCGGGAGTTACGAGCAGTACTTC